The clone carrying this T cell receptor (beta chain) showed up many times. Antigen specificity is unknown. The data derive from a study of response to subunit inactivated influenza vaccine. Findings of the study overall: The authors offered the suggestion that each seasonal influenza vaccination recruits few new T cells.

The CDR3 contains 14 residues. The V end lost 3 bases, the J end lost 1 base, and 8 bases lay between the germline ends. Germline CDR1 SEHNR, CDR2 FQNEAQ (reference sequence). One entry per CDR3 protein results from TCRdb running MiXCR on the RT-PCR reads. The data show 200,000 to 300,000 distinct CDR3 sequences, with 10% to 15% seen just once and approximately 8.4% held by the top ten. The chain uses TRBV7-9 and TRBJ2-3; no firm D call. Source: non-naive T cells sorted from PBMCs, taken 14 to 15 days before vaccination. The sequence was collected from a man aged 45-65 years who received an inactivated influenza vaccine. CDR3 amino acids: CASSFGTGTDTQYF. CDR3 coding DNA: TGTGCCAGCAGCTTCGGTACGGGCACAGATACGCAGTATTTT. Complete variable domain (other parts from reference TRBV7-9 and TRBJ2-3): DTGVSQNPRHKITKRGQNVTFRCDPISEHNRLYWYRQTLGQGPEFLTYFQNEAQLEKSRLLSDRFSAERPKGSFSTLEIQRTEQGDSAMYLCASSFGTGTDTQYFGPGTRLTVL.